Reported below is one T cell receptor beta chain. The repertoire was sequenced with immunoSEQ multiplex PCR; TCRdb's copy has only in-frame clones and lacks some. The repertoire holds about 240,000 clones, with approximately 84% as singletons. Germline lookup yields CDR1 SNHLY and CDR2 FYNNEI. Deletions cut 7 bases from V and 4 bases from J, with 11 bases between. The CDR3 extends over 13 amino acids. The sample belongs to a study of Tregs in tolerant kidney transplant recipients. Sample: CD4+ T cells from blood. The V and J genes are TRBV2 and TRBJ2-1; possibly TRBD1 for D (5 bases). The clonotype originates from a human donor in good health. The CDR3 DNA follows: TGTGCCAGCACCCCCGACAGATACAATGAGCAGTTCTTC. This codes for CASTPDRYNEQFF.